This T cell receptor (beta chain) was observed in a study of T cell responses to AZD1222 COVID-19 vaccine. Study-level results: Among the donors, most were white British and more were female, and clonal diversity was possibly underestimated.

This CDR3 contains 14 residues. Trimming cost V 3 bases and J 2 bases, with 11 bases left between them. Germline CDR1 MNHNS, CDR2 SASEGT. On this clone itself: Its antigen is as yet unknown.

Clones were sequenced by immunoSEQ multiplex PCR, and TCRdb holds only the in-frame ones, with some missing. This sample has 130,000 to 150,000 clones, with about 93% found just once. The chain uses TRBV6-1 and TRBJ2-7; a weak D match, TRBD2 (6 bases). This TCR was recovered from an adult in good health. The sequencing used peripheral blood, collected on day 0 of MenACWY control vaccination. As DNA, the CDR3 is TGTGCCAGCAGTGACGGGAGACTTGCCTACGAGCAGTACTTC. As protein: CASSDGRLAYEQYF.